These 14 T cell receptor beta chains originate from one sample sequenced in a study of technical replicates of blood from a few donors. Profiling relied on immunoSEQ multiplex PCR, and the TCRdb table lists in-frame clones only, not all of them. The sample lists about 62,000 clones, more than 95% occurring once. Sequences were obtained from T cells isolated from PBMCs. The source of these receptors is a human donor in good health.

The CDR3 loop is CASKRTFSVSYEQYF. CDR3 sequence (DNA): TGTGCCAGCAAAAGAACTTTTTCGGTCTCCTACGAGCAGTACTTC. This chain joins TRBV6-5 and TRBJ2-7; D ambiguous. The V end was cut by 7 bases, the J end by 0 bases, with 16 bases between. From germline, CDR1 is MNHEY and CDR2 SVGAGI. This CDR3 is 15 amino acids long.

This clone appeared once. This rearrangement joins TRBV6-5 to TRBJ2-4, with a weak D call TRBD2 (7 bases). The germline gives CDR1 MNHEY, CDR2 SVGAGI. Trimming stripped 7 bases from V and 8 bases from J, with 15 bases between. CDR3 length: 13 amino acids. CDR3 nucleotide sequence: TGTGCCAGCACCTCCGAAGGGGGGGACATTCAGTACTTC. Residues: CASTSEGGDIQYF.

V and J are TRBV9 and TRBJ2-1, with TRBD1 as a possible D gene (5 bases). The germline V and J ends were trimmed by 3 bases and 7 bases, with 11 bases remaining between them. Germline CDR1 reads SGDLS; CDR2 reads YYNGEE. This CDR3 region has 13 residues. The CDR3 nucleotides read TGTGCCAGCAGCGGGGGAAGGGGAAATGAGCAGTTCTTC. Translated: CASSGGRGNEQFF. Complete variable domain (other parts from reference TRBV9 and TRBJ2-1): DSGVTQTPKHLITATGQRVTLRCSPRSGDLSVYWYQQSLDQGLQFLIQYYNGEERAKGNILERFSAQQFPDLHSELNLSSLELGDSALYFCASSGGRGNEQFFGPGTRLTVL.

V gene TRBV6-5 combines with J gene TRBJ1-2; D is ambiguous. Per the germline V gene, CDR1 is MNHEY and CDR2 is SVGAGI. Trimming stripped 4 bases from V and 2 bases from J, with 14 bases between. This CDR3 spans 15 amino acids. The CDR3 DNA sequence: TGTGCCAGCAGTTCGTCAGGTTCTTCGAACTATGGCTACACCTTC. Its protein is CASSSSGSSNYGYTF.

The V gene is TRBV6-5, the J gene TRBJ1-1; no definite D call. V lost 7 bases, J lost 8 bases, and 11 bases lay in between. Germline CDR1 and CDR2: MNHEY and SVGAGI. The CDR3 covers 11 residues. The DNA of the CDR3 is TGTGCCAGCAAAGTGGGGAGGGAAGCTTTCTTT. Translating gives CASKVGREAFF.

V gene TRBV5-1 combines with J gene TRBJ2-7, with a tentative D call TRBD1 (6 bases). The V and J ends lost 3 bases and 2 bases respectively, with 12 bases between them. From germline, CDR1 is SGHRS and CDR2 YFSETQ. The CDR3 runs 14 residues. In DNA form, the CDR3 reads TGCGCCAGCAGCTACGGACAGCAAGCCTACGAGCAGTACTTC. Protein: CASSYGQQAYEQYF. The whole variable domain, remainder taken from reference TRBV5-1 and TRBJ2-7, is KAGVTQTPRYLIKTRGQQVTLSCSPISGHRSVSWYQQTPGQGLQFLFEYFSETQRNKGNFPGRFSGRQFSNSRSEMNVSTLELGDSALYLCASSYGQQAYEQYFGPGTRLTVT.

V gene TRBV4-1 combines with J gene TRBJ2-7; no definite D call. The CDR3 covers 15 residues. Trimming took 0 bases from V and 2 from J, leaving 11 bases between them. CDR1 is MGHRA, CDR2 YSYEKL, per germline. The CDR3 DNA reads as TGCGCCAGCAGCCAAGATGGCGGCACCCCCTACGAGCAGTACTTC. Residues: CASSQDGGTPYEQYF.

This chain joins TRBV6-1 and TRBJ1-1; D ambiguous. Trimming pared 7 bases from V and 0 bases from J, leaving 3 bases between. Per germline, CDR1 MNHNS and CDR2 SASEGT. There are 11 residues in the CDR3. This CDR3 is CASIVNTEAFF. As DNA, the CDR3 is TGTGCCAGCATCGTGAACACTGAAGCTTTCTTT.

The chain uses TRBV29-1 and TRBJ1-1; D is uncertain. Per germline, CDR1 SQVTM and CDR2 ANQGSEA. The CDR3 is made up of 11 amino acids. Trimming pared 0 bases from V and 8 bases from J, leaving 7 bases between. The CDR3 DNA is TGCAGCGTTGAAGAATTTGCGGAAGCTTTCTTT. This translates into CSVEEFAEAFF.

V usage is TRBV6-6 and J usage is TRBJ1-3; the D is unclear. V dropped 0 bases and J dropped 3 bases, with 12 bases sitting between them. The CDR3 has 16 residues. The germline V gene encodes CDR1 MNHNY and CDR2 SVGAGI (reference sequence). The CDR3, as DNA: TGTGCCAGCAGTTACTCGGTACCGATAGATGGAAACACCATATATTTT. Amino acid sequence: CASSYSVPIDGNTIYF.

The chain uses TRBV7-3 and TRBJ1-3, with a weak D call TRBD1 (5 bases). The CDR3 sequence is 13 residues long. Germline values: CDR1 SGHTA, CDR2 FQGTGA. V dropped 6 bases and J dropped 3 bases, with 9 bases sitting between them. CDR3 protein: CASRSDSGNTIYF. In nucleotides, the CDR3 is TGTGCCAGCAGATCAGACAGTGGAAACACCATATATTTT.

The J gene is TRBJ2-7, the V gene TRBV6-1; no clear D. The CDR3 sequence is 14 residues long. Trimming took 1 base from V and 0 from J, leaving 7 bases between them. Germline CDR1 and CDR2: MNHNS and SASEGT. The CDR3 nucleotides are TGTGCCAGCAGTGAAGTGTCGGGCTCCTACGAGCAGTACTTC. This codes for CASSEVSGSYEQYF.

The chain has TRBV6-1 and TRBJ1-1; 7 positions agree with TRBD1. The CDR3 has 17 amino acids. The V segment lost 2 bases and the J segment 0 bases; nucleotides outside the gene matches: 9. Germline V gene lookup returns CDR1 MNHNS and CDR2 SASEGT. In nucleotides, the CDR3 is TGTGCCAGCAGTGAACACGAGACAGGGTCTATGAACACTGAAGCTTTCTTT. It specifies CASSEHETGSMNTEAFF.

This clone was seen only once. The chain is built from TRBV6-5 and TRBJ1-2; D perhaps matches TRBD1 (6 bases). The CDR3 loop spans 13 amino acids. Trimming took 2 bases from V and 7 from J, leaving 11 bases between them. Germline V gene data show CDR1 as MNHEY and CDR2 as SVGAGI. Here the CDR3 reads CASSYNRVAGYTF. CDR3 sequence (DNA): TGTGCCAGCAGTTACAACAGGGTTGCTGGCTACACCTTC.